The 20 T cell receptor beta chains in this list originate from one sample, sequenced in a study of T cell responses to AZD1222 COVID-19 vaccine. Data came from immunoSEQ multiplex PCR; TCRdb stores just in-frame clones and leaves some out. The sample lists around 87,000 clones; more than 75% were seen once. Material: peripheral blood, obtained on day 0 of AZD1222 vaccination. The receptors here all came from an adult in good health.

J is TRBJ2-7 and V is TRBV10-2, with a possible D match to TRBD2 (5 bases). The CDR3 spans 14 residues. V gave up 3 bases and J gave up 1 base, with 10 bases separating them. CDR1 is WSHSY, CDR2 SAAADI, per germline. The CDR3 spells CASSELTGSYEQYF. The CDR3 DNA is TGCGCCAGCAGTGAATTGACGGGATCCTACGAGCAGTACTTC.

The chain is built from TRBV12-5 and TRBJ2-7, with D maybe TRBD1 (6 bases). The CDR3 has 16 residues. CDR1 is LGHNT, CDR2 FRNRAP, per germline. V lost 4 bases, J lost 4 bases, and 20 bases lay in between. The CDR3 here is CASGSTSTGGGYEQYF. Here the CDR3 DNA reads TGTGCTAGTGGTTCGACCTCGACAGGCGGCGGGTACGAGCAGTACTTC.

The gene calls are TRBV7-9 and TRBJ2-6; the match to TRBD1 covers 7 bases. Germline V lookup: CDR1 SEHNR, CDR2 FQNEAQ (reference sequence). V trimming: 4 bases; J trimming: 1 base; junction bases outside the gene matches: 1. CDR3 length equals 15 residues. CDR3 residues: CASSSTGSGANVLTF. CDR3 DNA: TGTGCCAGCAGCTCGACAGGGTCTGGGGCCAACGTCCTGACTTTC.

This clone was observed once. The chain links TRBV28 to TRBJ1-5; D is unresolved. Trimming pared 3 bases from V and 1 base from J, leaving 10 bases between. CDR3 length: 15 residues. From germline, CDR1 is MDHEN and CDR2 SYDVKM. The CDR3 DNA reads as TGTGCCAGCAGTTTCACACACGGAAGCAATCAGCCCCAGCATTTT. Its translation is CASSFTHGSNQPQHF. Looking up the rest from reference TRBV28 and TRBJ1-5 gives the full variable domain: DVKVTQSSRYLVKRTGEKVFLECVQDMDHENMFWYRQDPGLGLRLIYFSYDVKMKEKGDIPEGYSVSREKKERFSLILESASTNQTSMYLCASSFTHGSNQPQHFGDGTRLSIL.

The V gene is TRBV6-1, the J gene TRBJ1-1, with TRBD1 matching 9 bases. This CDR3 is built from 17 residues. The germline V gene has CDR1 MNHNS and CDR2 SASEGT. The V segment lost 1 base and the J segment 4 bases; nucleotides outside the gene matches: 10. The DNA for the CDR3 is TGTGCCAGCAGTGAAGGGGGACAGGGACTGAGGGGCACTGAAGCTTTCTTT. Protein: CASSEGGQGLRGTEAFF.

This chain uses TRBV5-1 with TRBJ1-2; perhaps TRBD1 as D (5 bases). This CDR3 is 16 amino acids long. Germline V gives CDR1 SGHRS, CDR2 YFSETQ. The V end lost 0 bases, the J end lost 6 bases, and 18 bases lay between the germline ends. CDR3 sequence (DNA): TGCGCCAGCAGCTTGGGGGACGGCAAACCTTTTGATGGCTACACCTTC. As protein: CASSLGDGKPFDGYTF. The full variable domain, completed using reference TRBV5-1 and TRBJ1-2, is KAGVTQTPRYLIKTRGQQVTLSCSPISGHRSVSWYQQTPGQGLQFLFEYFSETQRNKGNFPGRFSGRQFSNSRSEMNVSTLELGDSALYLCASSLGDGKPFDGYTFGSGTRLTVV.

The rearrangement uses TRBV21-1 and TRBJ1-5. TRBV21-1 is a listed pseudogene. This CDR3 is built from 13 residues. The CDR3 here is CASSTGSNQPQHF. DNA of the CDR3: TGTGCCAGCAGCACGGGGAGCAATCAGCCCCAGCATTTT.

The CDR3 sequence: CASSDAGTANTGELFF. The DNA for the CDR3 is TGTGCCAGCAGCGACGCCGGGACGGCGAACACCGGGGAGCTGTTTTTT. The chain recombines TRBV7-3 with TRBJ2-2; D tentatively reads TRBD1 or TRBD2 (5 bases each). CDR1 and CDR2 (germline): SGHTA, FQGTGA. V lost 5 bases, J lost 0 bases, and 13 bases lay in between. This CDR3 has 16 amino acids.

In this sample, this clone turned up a few times. The chain carries TRBV2 and TRBJ1-5; D unclear. In germline, CDR1 is SNHLY, CDR2 FYNNEI. V was shortened by 6 bases and J by 0 bases, with 12 bases between the two germline ends. The CDR3 runs 15 residues. The CDR3 protein is CASSLEAGSNQPQHF. The DNA for the CDR3 is TGTGCCAGCAGCCTCGAAGCTGGTAGCAATCAGCCCCAGCATTTT.

The chain carries TRBV28 and TRBJ2-7; 9 positions match TRBD2. The CDR3 is 14 residues long. CDR1 MDHEN and CDR2 SYDVKM come from the germline V gene. Trimming cost V 2 bases and J 5 bases; bases outside gene matches: 4. The CDR3 DNA follows: TGTGCCAGCAGTTTACCTAGCGGGAACCACGAGCAGTACTTC. It yields the protein CASSLPSGNHEQYF.

The chain has TRBV6-5 and TRBJ2-7; the D gene could be TRBD1 or TRBD2 (5 bases each). Trimming removed 6 bases from V and 0 bases from J, with 12 bases in between. Germline V gene sequence: CDR1 MNHEY, CDR2 SVGAGI. This CDR3 spans 14 amino acids. The CDR3 loop reads CASRGTASSYEQYF. In nucleotides, the CDR3 is TGTGCCAGCAGAGGGACGGCGTCCTCCTACGAGCAGTACTTC.

The V and J genes are TRBV18 and TRBJ1-4; no firm D call. Per germline, CDR1 KGHSH and CDR2 LQKENI. This CDR3 comprises 13 residues. Between the trimmed V and J ends, which lost 6 bases and 3 bases, there was a span of 8 bases. DNA of the CDR3: TGTGCCAGCTCTGCCCAGTCTAATGAAAAACTGTTTTTT. Translating gives CASSAQSNEKLFF.

This rearrangement joins TRBV14 to TRBJ1-2, with a weak D call TRBD1 (5 bases). V was trimmed by 5 bases and J by 3 bases, leaving 13 bases between them. The CDR3 covers 14 residues. Germline CDR1 SGHDN, CDR2 FVKESK. CDR3 nucleotides: TGTGCCAGCAGCGGGACGACACCTTACTATGGCTACACCTTC. Its protein product is CASSGTTPYYGYTF.

The chain is built from TRBV7-8 and TRBJ1-1; D is perhaps TRBD1 (5 bases). This CDR3 is built from 14 residues. Germline V gene lookup returns CDR1 SGHVS and CDR2 FQNEAQ. Trimming stripped 2 bases from V and 1 base from J, with 8 bases between. CDR3 nucleotides: TGTGCCAGCAGCTTAAGCGGGGGGAACACTGAAGCTTTCTTT. Translated: CASSLSGGNTEAFF.

This clone turned up a few times. Written as DNA, the CDR3 is TGCAGTGCTAGTTCCATGGGAGACCCCTCCTACGAGCAGTACTTC. Its protein is CSASSMGDPSYEQYF. The rearrangement uses TRBV20-1 and TRBJ2-7; weak D call: TRBD2 (5 bases). The CDR3 runs 15 residues. CDR1 is DFQATT and CDR2 is SNEGSKA in the germline V gene (reference sequence). V lost 3 bases to trimming and J lost 0 bases, with 15 bases between them.

The chain links TRBV18 to TRBJ1-1; 12 positions agree with TRBD1. This CDR3 comprises 17 residues. Trimming removed 4 bases from V and 1 base from J; junction bases left unmatched: 7. Germline loops: CDR1 KGHSH, CDR2 LQKENI. CDR3 sequence: CASSRPGTGGPNTEAFF. CDR3 nucleotide sequence: TGTGCCAGCTCACGACCCGGGACAGGGGGCCCGAACACTGAAGCTTTCTTT.

The chain carries TRBV11-2 and TRBJ1-4; no definite D call. Trimming removed 4 bases at V and 10 bases at J, with 19 bases between. This CDR3 contains 15 residues. Germline V CDR1 and CDR2: SGHAT, FQNNGV. CDR3 residues: CASSSSDILSGKLFF. The CDR3, as DNA: TGTGCCAGCAGCTCCTCGGATATCCTATCGGGAAAACTGTTTTTT.

The chain recombines TRBV4-2 with TRBJ2-1, with 11 bases aligning to TRBD2. Trimming took 1 base from V and 1 from J; bases not matched to a gene: 12. The CDR3 runs to 20 residues. Looked up from germline, CDR1 is LGHNA and CDR2 is YNFKEQ. The CDR3 region has the DNA TGTGCCAGCAGCCAAGGGACGTCTGGCCTAGCGGGAGGTTCCTACAATGAGCAGTTCTTC. Translation gives CASSQGTSGLAGGSYNEQFF.

CDR3 sequence reads: CASSEAVRGSNQPQHF. CDR3 nucleotides: TGTGCCAGCAGTGAAGCGGTTCGGGGAAGCAATCAGCCCCAGCATTTT. J is TRBJ1-5 and V is TRBV2; D not certain. The CDR3 totals 16 residues. Trimming removed 0 bases from V and 1 base from J, with 10 bases in between. The germline V gene encodes CDR1 SNHLY and CDR2 FYNNEI.

This clone was counted between two and nine times. The chain links TRBV10-1 to TRBJ1-5; 8 bases align to TRBD1. The germline gives CDR1 WNHNN, CDR2 SYGVQD (reference sequence). V shed 0 bases and J 15 bases; nucleotides not matched to a gene: 7. The CDR3 extends over 13 amino acids. The CDR3 region is CASSESPQGARHF. Here the CDR3 DNA reads TGCGCCAGCAGTGAGTCGCCTCAGGGGGCGCGGCATTTT.